This TCR beta chain was documented in a study of T-cell reconstitution after alpha-beta-depleted transplantation in children. Unique molecular identifiers were built into the TCRbeta library. TCRdb re-derived calls from the PCR reads in MiXCR, one entry per CDR3 protein. The repertoire includes about 420,000 distinct CDR3 sequences, roughly 11% of them detected once, and about 5% sits in the top ten. CDR3 length: 14 amino acids. With 9 bases clipped from V and 5 bases from J, the junction kept 7 bases outside the gene matches. Germline CDR1 and CDR2: MNHEY and SMNVEV (reference sequence). This clonotype was seen only a few times.

The clonotype comes from a human donor who donated a stem cell graft to a child with acute myeloid leukemia. The chain carries TRBV27 and TRBJ1-2; 12 bases match TRBD1. The sample here was PBMCs from the stem cell graft donor, taken from the stem cell graft. In nucleotides, the CDR3 is TGTGCCAGTCACCCGGGACAGGGGGCTTATGGCTACACCTTC. Protein product: CASHPGQGAYGYTF.